These 21 T cell receptor beta chains came from one sample sequenced in a study of technical replicates of blood from four donors. The assay was immunoSEQ multiplex PCR, and TCRdb's table has in-frame clones only and misses some. The sample shows roughly 79,000 clones, 96% of them seen only once. Specimen: T cells isolated from PBMCs. The receptor source for this set is a human donor in good health.

The CDR3 bases are TGTGCCAGCAGTGAAGTCCTCTCTGGGGCCAACGTCCTGACTTTC. This sequence encodes CASSEVLSGANVLTF. The chain carries TRBV2 and TRBJ2-6; D uncertain. The CDR3 length is 15 residues. V shed 1 base and J shed 0 bases, with 4 bases lying between them. Per the germline V gene, CDR1 is SNHLY and CDR2 is FYNNEI.

The J gene is TRBJ1-1, the V gene TRBV19, with D possibly matching TRBD1 (5 bases). The CDR3 contains 16 residues. Trimming shortened V by 7 bases and J by 0 bases, and 18 bases separated the two germline ends. Germline V gives CDR1 LNHDA, CDR2 SQIVND (reference sequence). As DNA, the CDR3 is TGTGCCAGTACCCCCCCTTACGGGGGTTTGAACACTGAAGCTTTCTTT. Translated: CASTPPYGGLNTEAFF.

This chain connects TRBV2 to TRBJ2-5; D perhaps matches TRBD2 (5 bases). Per germline, CDR1 SNHLY and CDR2 FYNNEI. V gave up 3 bases and J gave up 5 bases, with 7 bases separating them. The CDR3 extends over 12 amino acids. The CDR3 loop reads CASSDRRETQYF. CDR3 nucleotide sequence: TGTGCCAGCAGTGATCGGAGGGAGACCCAGTACTTC.

The rearrangement links TRBV6-1 to TRBJ2-7, with D unresolved. This CDR3 has 13 residues. Germline-derived CDR1 and CDR2 are MNHNS and SASEGT. V lost 4 bases to trimming and J lost 4 bases, with 11 bases between them. The CDR3 DNA sequence: TGTGCCAGCAGTGCCGTCCCCCCTTACGAGCAGTACTTC. The encoded protein is CASSAVPPYEQYF.

This rearrangement joins TRBV7-8 to TRBJ1-2, with a possible D match to TRBD1 (6 bases). The V end was cut by 1 base, the J end by 8 bases, with 8 bases between. The CDR3 loop spans 12 amino acids. From germline, CDR1 is SGHVS and CDR2 FQNEAQ. CDR3 loop: CASSLGGLGYTF. In nucleotides, the CDR3 is TGTGCCAGCAGCTTAGGGGGGCTAGGCTACACCTTC.

The chain links TRBV7-2 to TRBJ2-5; the D gene is possibly TRBD1 (5 bases). The CDR3 is made up of 14 amino acids. V was clipped by 5 bases and J by 1 base, with 11 bases between them. CDR1 and CDR2 from the germline V gene are SGHTA and FQGNSA. The CDR3 DNA follows: TGTGCCAGCAGCCCCCCAGGGATCCAAGAGACCCAGTACTTC. Residues: CASSPPGIQETQYF.

The chain carries TRBV13 and TRBJ2-7, with 8 positions matching TRBD2. Germline values: CDR1 PRHDT, CDR2 FYEKMQ (reference sequence). CDR3 length: 16 residues. Trimming removed 4 bases from V and 2 bases from J; junction bases left unmatched: 10. CDR3 sequence reads: CASSWDASGQPYEQYF. In DNA, the CDR3 is TGTGCCAGCAGCTGGGATGCTAGCGGGCAACCCTACGAGCAGTACTTC.

V gene TRBV21-1 combines with J gene TRBJ1-1; TRBD1, the table's D call, lacks a check against the DNA. TRBV21-1 is recorded as a pseudogene. CDR3 length equals 16 residues. For the CDR3, the DNA is TGTGCCAGCAGCAGAGGACAGGTACCACTTTTCACTGAAGCTTTCTTT. Amino acid sequence: CASSRGQVPLFTEAFF.

The chain combines TRBV9 with TRBJ1-5, with no clear D. This CDR3 contains 16 residues. Germline V lookup: CDR1 SGDLS, CDR2 YYNGEE. V lost 3 bases and J 1 base, leaving 14 bases between the germline ends. DNA of the CDR3: TGTGCCAGCAGCGCCCGACCCGAGGCAAGCAATCAGCCCCAGCATTTT. As protein: CASSARPEASNQPQHF.

This clone was seen only once. The V gene is TRBV27, the J gene TRBJ2-7; 11 nucleotides agree with TRBD1. With V trimmed by 8 bases and J by 2 bases, 8 bases remained unmatched. Germline CDR1 and CDR2: MNHEY and SMNVEV (reference sequence). The CDR3 is 15 amino acids. DNA of the CDR3: TGTGCCAGCGGACGGGGGGACAGGGGGACCTACGAGCAGTACTTC. Its translation is CASGRGDRGTYEQYF.

The gene calls are TRBV13 and TRBJ1-1; 9 bases match TRBD1. This CDR3 has 16 residues. Trimming at V came to 5 bases and at J to 1 base, leaving 8 bases not matched to a gene. Per germline, CDR1 PRHDT and CDR2 FYEKMQ (reference sequence). CDR3 loop: CASSPRTGVTNTEAFF. DNA of the CDR3: TGTGCCAGCAGCCCGCGGACAGGGGTGACGAACACTGAAGCTTTCTTT.

The chain couples TRBV11-2 to TRBJ2-1; D perhaps matches TRBD1 (5 bases). The CDR3 runs to 15 residues. The V end was cut by 1 base, the J end by 9 bases, with 16 bases between. Germline V gives CDR1 SGHAT, CDR2 FQNNGV. The CDR3 protein is CASSLVGPTVGEQFF. The DNA for the CDR3 is TGTGCCAGCAGCTTAGTGGGGCCAACAGTCGGTGAGCAGTTCTTC.

This chain joins TRBV27 and TRBJ2-7; D possibly corresponds to TRBD1 (6 bases). The CDR3 totals 14 residues. V was shortened by 3 bases and J by 0 bases, with 9 bases between the two germline ends. CDR1 is MNHEY, CDR2 SMNVEV, per germline (reference sequence). CDR3: CASSFGQLSYEQYF. The CDR3 nucleotides read TGTGCCAGCAGTTTTGGACAGCTCTCCTACGAGCAGTACTTC.

The chain has TRBV11-2 and TRBJ1-4; 8 bases agree with TRBD1. The V gene's germline CDR1 is SGHAT and CDR2 FQNNGV. There are 14 residues in the CDR3. The J segment lost 7 bases and the V segment lost 2 bases, leaving 3 bases of the junction unmatched. CDR3 region: CASSLRQGREKLFF. In DNA form, the CDR3 reads TGTGCCAGCAGCTTACGACAGGGGCGTGAAAAACTGTTTTTT. The entire variable domain, with the rest obtained from reference TRBV11-2 and TRBJ1-4, is as follows: EAGVAQSPRYKIIEKRQSVAFWCNPISGHATLYWYQQILGQGPKLLIQFQNNGVVDDSQLPKDRFSAERLKGVDSTLKIQPAKLEDSAVYLCASSLRQGREKLFFGSGTQLSVL.

The chain combines TRBV30 with TRBJ2-1; no definite D call. Germline V gives CDR1 GTSNPN, CDR2 SVGIG (reference sequence). This CDR3 has 10 amino acids. V was clipped by 6 bases and J by 4 bases, with 4 bases between them. The CDR3: CACQYNEQFF. In nucleotides, the CDR3 is TGTGCCTGTCAGTACAATGAGCAGTTCTTC.

The V gene is TRBV27, the J gene TRBJ1-1, with 7 bases aligning to TRBD1. CDR1 MNHEY and CDR2 SMNVEV come from the germline V gene (reference sequence). V lost 3 bases, J lost 5 bases, and 6 bases stayed unmatched. This CDR3 is built from 14 residues. The CDR3 sequence: CASSLTGMGTEAFF. CDR3 sequence (DNA): TGTGCCAGCAGTTTGACAGGGATGGGAACTGAAGCTTTCTTT.

The chain recombines TRBV30 with TRBJ1-3; unclear D gene. Germline lookup yields CDR1 GTSNPN and CDR2 SVGIG (reference sequence). The V gene lost 7 bases and the J gene lost 0 bases, with 10 bases spanning the gap. The CDR3 totals 13 residues. CDR3: CALQLDSGNTIYF. The CDR3 nucleotides are TGTGCCTTACAGCTGGACTCTGGAAACACCATATATTTT.

The chain couples TRBV6-5 to TRBJ2-3; weak D call: TRBD1 (6 bases). Trimming shortened V by 4 bases and J by 6 bases, and 14 bases separated the two germline ends. The CDR3 is made up of 14 amino acids. Germline V gives CDR1 MNHEY, CDR2 SVGAGI. CDR3 amino acids: CASSSQGLGDTQYF. In DNA form, the CDR3 reads TGTGCCAGCAGTTCACAGGGTCTCGGGGATACGCAGTATTTT.

This sequence joins TRBV9 and TRBJ2-3; D is ambiguous. CDR3 length equals 14 residues. Germline CDR1 and CDR2: SGDLS and YYNGEE. V was trimmed by 0 bases and J by 3 bases, leaving 8 bases between them. CDR3 nucleotide sequence: TGTGCCAGCAGCGTAGAACAGCTTACAGATACGCAGTATTTT. This gives the protein CASSVEQLTDTQYF.

This chain links TRBV5-8 with TRBJ2-4, with no clear D. The CDR3 extends over 13 amino acids. V lost 5 bases and J lost 7, with 13 bases in between. Germline V gives CDR1 SGHTS, CDR2 YDEGEE. CDR3 sequence (DNA): TGTGCCAGCAGTAATGCCCCCGGGAACATTCAGTACTTC. It yields the protein CASSNAPGNIQYF.

In its sample, this clone was seen once. The V call is TRBV5-1, the J call TRBJ2-3; 11 nucleotides line up with TRBD2. The J segment lost 2 bases and the V segment lost 0 bases, leaving 2 bases of the junction unmatched. Germline V gene data show CDR1 as SGHRS and CDR2 as YFSETQ. CDR3 length: 16 amino acids. For the CDR3, the DNA is TGCGCCAGCAGCTTGGTAGCGGGAGGGAACACAGATACGCAGTATTTT. This sequence encodes CASSLVAGGNTDTQYF.